This T cell receptor beta chain was documented in a study of monozygotic twins with inflammatory bowel disease. Broader study findings: Variability in patient repertoires may have come partly from differing immunosuppressive treatments. Patients with IBD had less TCRbeta diversity (inverse Simpson) than their healthy co-twins. Resolution of different T cell subtypes was not achieved.

Germline assignment: CDR1 DFQATT and CDR2 SNEGSKA (reference sequence). This CDR3 is built from 16 residues. UMIs incorporating a 6-nucleotide sample barcode were appended by means of template switching. From its re-call of the 5' RACE reads, TCRdb lists each CDR3 protein once, without DNA. This sample's table has around 410,000 distinct CDR3 sequences. Concerning this clonotype: Antigen: not known.

The chain recombines TRBV20-1 with TRBJ2-2; the TRBD1 assignment by TCRdb is unverifiable without DNA. The sequenced material came from blood. The clonotype comes from a human donor with ulcerative colitis or Crohn's disease, or a healthy co-twin of an affected twin (not recorded which). CDR3 protein: CSARDARTGYTGELFF.